Listed below are T cell receptor beta chains from one sample, sequenced in a study of T cell changes during pregnancy in multiple sclerosis. The data were produced by immunoSEQ multiplex PCR, yet TCRdb's version contains in-frame clones alone and is incomplete. The sample shows 65,000 to 85,000 clones, about 93% of them seen only once. The specimen comprised peripheral blood, sampled in the second trimester of pregnancy. All receptors derive from a female donor in good health, enrolled as a control in a pregnancy study. Both conserved end residues are part of each CDR3. A D gene is named only where the DNA matches it firmly. Rows may omit the clone size; those that give it use once, few, many or a size class.

TRBD2 | TRBJ2-1 | . | TRBV5-6 | TGTGCCAGCAGCTTGGTGGGACTAGCGGGAGGGCCGACTGAGCAGTTCTTC | CASSLVGLAGGPTEQFF
. | TRBJ2-2 | . | TRBV11-3 | TGTGCCAGCAGCGACCAGGGAAAGAACACCGGGGAGCTGTTTTTT | CASSDQGKNTGELFF
. | TRBJ2-1 | . | TRBV19 | TGTGCCAGTAGTCCCGTTCCGAGCTCCTACAATGAGCAGTTCTTC | CASSPVPSSYNEQFF
. | TRBJ1-3 | . | TRBV5-8 | TGTGCCAGCAGCGCACAGGGTCGGGACACCATATATTTT | CASSAQGRDTIYF
TRBD1 | TRBJ2-7 | . | TRBV28 | TGTGCCAGCAGTCGACAGGGGGCTTTAGTTTACGAGCAGTACTTC | CASSRQGALVYEQYF
TRBD1 | TRBJ2-7 | . | TRBV19 | TGTGCCAGTACCGGGACAGACGACGAGCAGTACTTC | CASTGTDDEQYF
TRBD2 | TRBJ2-2 | . | TRBV7-9 | TGTGCCAGCAGCTTAGGGGGACTAGCACCCGACCCGGACACCGGGGAGCTGTTTTTT | CASSLGGLAPDPDTGELFF
. | TRBJ2-1 | . | TRBV19 | TGTGCCAGTAGTATTCCAGCGCTCAGCTCCTACAATGAGCAGTTCTTC | CASSIPALSSYNEQFF
TRBD1 | TRBJ1-3 | . | TRBV14 | TGTGCCAGCAGCCAGACCGGGACAGGGGCGAGAAACACCATATATTTT | CASSQTGTGARNTIYF
. | TRBJ2-1 | . | TRBV4-1 | TGCGCCAGCAGCCAAGTTGGCAAAAGCTCCTACAATGAGCAGTTCTTC | CASSQVGKSSYNEQFF
. | TRBJ2-5 | . | TRBV28 | TGTGCCAGCAGTTTGGTATCGGGAGTTGAGACCCAGTACTTC | CASSLVSGVETQYF
TRBD2 | TRBJ2-7 | . | TRBV7-8 | TGTGCCAGCAGTCTCCCACCGGGGACAGGGCACAAACGCGGGACTAGCGGGAGTCAGTACTTC | CASSLPPGTGHKRGTSGSQYF
TRBD2 | TRBJ2-5 | . | TRBV11-1 | TGTGCCAGCAGCCATGGGACTAGCGGGTTACAAGAGACCCAGTACTTC | CASSHGTSGLQETQYF
. | TRBJ2-2 | . | TRBV2 | TGTGCCAGCAGTGAAGCGGGAGTTGGCAGGGAGCTGTTTTTT | CASSEAGVGRELFF
TRBD2 | TRBJ2-7 | . | TRBV5-1 | TGCGCCAGCAGCGGCGGGAGCGCAGCCTACGAGCAGTACTTC | CASSGGSAAYEQYF
. | TRBJ2-6 | . | TRBV19 | TGTGCCAGTAGGGATAGGAGGGCCCTCCGGTCTGGGGCCAACGTCCTGACTTTC | CASRDRRALRSGANVLTF
TRBD1 | TRBJ1-1 | few | TRBV6-1 | TGTGCCAGCAGTGAAATGCAGGGGGCGGTTGTGGGAGCTTTCTTT | CASSEMQGAVVGAFF
TRBD1 | TRBJ2-2 | once | TRBV4-1 | TGCGCCAGCAGCCAAGCAGGGGGAAACACCGGGGAGCTGTTTTTT | CASSQAGGNTGELFF
. | TRBJ1-5 | . | TRBV19 | TGTGCCAGTAGTATAGACCGCGAAGGGGACAATCAGCCCCAGCATTTT | CASSIDREGDNQPQHF
TRBD1 | TRBJ1-1 | . | TRBV28 | TGTGCCAGCAGTTCCGCTGACAGGGTGGGAAGTTCGGCTTTCTTT | CASSSADRVGSSAFF
TRBD1 | TRBJ1-2 | . | TRBV28 | TGTGCCAGCAGCCAGACAGGGGGCAGTGGCTACACCTTC | CASSQTGGSGYTF
TRBD1 | TRBJ1-1 | . | TRBV18 | TGTGCCAGCTCAACAACAGGGGGACGCGCTGAAGCTTTCTTT | CASSTTGGRAEAFF
TRBD2 | TRBJ2-3 | . | TRBV7-6 | TGTGCCAGCAGCTGGGAGCCTAGCGGGAGGGCAGCAGATACGCAGTATTTT | CASSWEPSGRAADTQYF
. | TRBJ2-7 | few | TRBV4-1 | TGCGCCAGCAGCCCCTATTCGGACAACTCCTACGAGCAGTACTTC | CASSPYSDNSYEQYF
. | TRBJ2-5 | . | TRBV5-1 | TGCGCCAGCAGCCCGCCACCGGGAGAGGAGACCCAGTACTTC | CASSPPPGEETQYF
TRBD1 | TRBJ1-1 | . | TRBV6-5 | TGTGCCAGCACAGGACAGGGAGGGACTGAAGCTTTCTTT | CASTGQGGTEAFF
TRBD2 | TRBJ2-1 | . | TRBV7-2 | TGTGCCAGCAGTTGGACTAGCGGGGTATACAATGAGCAGTTCTTC | CASSWTSGVYNEQFF
TRBD1 | TRBJ1-1 | . | TRBV6-4 | TGTGCCAGCAGTTCACAGGGGGCGCCGGGAACTGAAGCTTTCTTT | CASSSQGAPGTEAFF
TRBD2 | TRBJ2-5 | . | TRBV7-2 | TGTGCCAGCAGCTTAGGGCGGGAGGAAGAGACCCAGTACTTC | CASSLGREEETQYF
. | TRBJ2-7 | . | TRBV27 | TGTGCCAGCAAAGCGGGCGCCGAACCAGGCGAGCAGTACTTC | CASKAGAEPGEQYF
TRBD1 | TRBJ2-7 | . | TRBV6-1 | TGTGCCAGCAGCCGGGACAGGTCTGGCTACGAGCAGTACTTC | CASSRDRSGYEQYF
. | TRBJ2-7 | . | TRBV28 | TGTGCCAGCAGCCCACAGGGCTACGAGCAGTACTTC | CASSPQGYEQYF
. | TRBJ1-5 | . | TRBV27 | TGTGCCAGCAGTAGGGCCGGGAGAAAAGGGTGTCAGCCCCAGCATTTT | CASSRAGRKGCQPQHF
. | TRBJ1-4 | . | TRBV4-1 | TGCGCCAGCAGCCGGACGGGGAATGAAAAACTGTTTTTT | CASSRTGNEKLFF
. | TRBJ2-5 | . | TRBV28 | TGTGCCAGCAAGATGGGCGGGCTACTACAAGAGACCCAGTACTTC | CASKMGGLLQETQYF
. | TRBJ1-1 | . | TRBV27 | TGTGCCAGCAGGGGAGGGAACACTGAAGCTTTCTTT | CASRGGNTEAFF
. | TRBJ2-7 | . | TRBV7-6 | TGTGCCAGCAGCCAGGACTCGGACGAGCAGTACTTC | CASSQDSDEQYF
TRBD1 | TRBJ1-2 | . | TRBV5-4 | TGTGCCAGCAGCGCGGGGACAGAATCTAACTATGGCTACACCTTC | CASSAGTESNYGYTF
. | TRBJ2-3 | . | TRBV4-1 | TGCGCCAGCAGCCAACCCAACACAGATACGCAGTATTTT | CASSQPNTDTQYF
. | TRBJ1-4 | . | TRBV5-4 | TGTGCCAGCAGCTTAACTACAGGGTTAGGTGAAAAACTGTTTTTT | CASSLTTGLGEKLFF
. | TRBJ2-1 | once | TRBV30 | TGTGCCTGGAGTACGGGGATTTCCTACAATGAGCAGTTCTTC | CAWSTGISYNEQFF
. | TRBJ1-1 | . | TRBV7-2 | TGTGCCAGCAGCTTAGACGCAACAGGTGAAGCTTTCTTT | CASSLDATGEAFF
. | TRBJ2-7 | . | TRBV28 | TGTGCCAGCAGCAAGACAGGACAGCTCATATACGAGCAGTACTTC | CASSKTGQLIYEQYF
. | TRBJ1-5 | . | TRBV18 | TGTGCCAGCCGGGGCCGCGGGGTCGATCAGCCCCAGCATTTT | CASRGRGVDQPQHF
TRBD2 | TRBJ2-1 | . | TRBV15 | TGTGCCACCAGCAGAGATCGACTAGCGGGAGGATACTACAATGAGCAGTTCTTC | CATSRDRLAGGYYNEQFF
TRBD2 | TRBJ2-5 | . | TRBV2 | TGTGCCAGCAGCTCGGGACTAGCGGAAGAGACCCAGTACTTC | CASSSGLAEETQYF
TRBD1 | TRBJ2-2 | . | TRBV5-1 | TGCGCCAGCAGCCCCAGACAGGGGAACACCGGGGAGCTGTTTTTT | CASSPRQGNTGELFF
TRBD1 | TRBJ1-2 | . | TRBV28 | TGTGCCAGCAGCTTCGGACAGGGGTTCTATGGCTACACCTTC | CASSFGQGFYGYTF
TRBD1 | TRBJ1-1 | . | TRBV7-2 | TGTGCCAGCAGTCAGAGACAGGGGAGGAACACTGAAGCTTTCTTT | CASSQRQGRNTEAFF
TRBD1 | TRBJ1-2 | once | TRBV6-6 | TGTGCCAGCAGCTCCCAGGGGGTACCGGGTGGCTACACCTTC | CASSSQGVPGGYTF
TRBD1 | TRBJ2-7 | . | TRBV19 | TGTGCCAGTAGTAAGCCGGGACAGGGGTCCTACGAGCAGTACTTC | CASSKPGQGSYEQYF
TRBD2 | TRBJ2-1 | . | TRBV30 | TGTGCCTGGAGTGTCGGTAGCGGGCGGTACAATGAGCAGTTCTTC | CAWSVGSGRYNEQFF
. | TRBJ1-1 | . | TRBV5-1 | TGCGCCAGCAGCTTGGGTACAGGGTACATGAACACTGAAGCTTTCTTT | CASSLGTGYMNTEAFF
. | TRBJ2-3 | . | TRBV5-4 | TGTGCCAGCAGCCCCCCGACACGAAGCACAGATACGCAGTATTTT | CASSPPTRSTDTQYF